Listed below are T cell receptor beta chains from one sample, sequenced in a study of blood T cells in healthy people across ages. TCRdb re-called the 5' RACE reads through MiXCR, storing one row per CDR3 protein. The repertoire holds roughly 930,000 distinct CDR3 sequences, roughly 52% seen once, with 13% in the top ten. Specimen: blood. Receptors were obtained from a man aged 25 to 45 in good health. Each CDR3 is given without its conserved first and last residue. D genes are given only for firm matches.

d_call	v_call	cdr3_aa
-	TRBV6-5	ASSGTRYGYT
-	TRBV6-2/TRBV6-3	ASSSSTGNTEAF
TRBD2	TRBV6-5	ASSYSASGEGEQF
TRBD2	TRBV20-1	SAASGGGSYNEQF
-	TRBV20-1	SAPRTANYGYT
-	TRBV5-1	ASSLGTVRVTNTEAF
-	TRBV20-1	SADEGVGTNEKLF
-	TRBV7-2	ASSPGTWEETQY
-	TRBV9	ANSVVPGSSYEQY
-	TRBV20-1	SARLGGGGYT
-	TRBV30	AWSVKGSTEAF
-	TRBV25-1	ASGGNTDTQY
TRBD2	TRBV20-1	SATLLAADTQY
-	TRBV4-2	ASSAGTLGEQF
-	TRBV7-9	ASSPQGLHAGYT
TRBD1	TRBV4-1	ASTHIRDRGIRLKTQY
-	TRBV28	ASSPDRGETQY
TRBD1	TRBV2	ASTTWDRAYEQY
TRBD1	TRBV7-9	ASSPGQGVDIQY
-	TRBV20-1	SASRPANSPLH
TRBD1	TRBV24-1	ATSGRGTGISGANVLT
TRBD2	TRBV10-3	AISTGTSADTDTQY
-	TRBV20-1	SAGGYSNQPQH
TRBD1	TRBV3-1	ASSRLTGAETEAF
-	TRBV3-1	ASRPDRIVNYGYT
TRBD1	TRBV7-7	ASRAGTGSTGELF
TRBD1	TRBV9	VSSGNRGPDTQY
-	TRBV27	ASSETVDNSPLH
-	TRBV12-3/TRBV12-4	ASSLAGSSPLH
-	TRBV12-3/TRBV12-4	ASSLQRGVSPLH